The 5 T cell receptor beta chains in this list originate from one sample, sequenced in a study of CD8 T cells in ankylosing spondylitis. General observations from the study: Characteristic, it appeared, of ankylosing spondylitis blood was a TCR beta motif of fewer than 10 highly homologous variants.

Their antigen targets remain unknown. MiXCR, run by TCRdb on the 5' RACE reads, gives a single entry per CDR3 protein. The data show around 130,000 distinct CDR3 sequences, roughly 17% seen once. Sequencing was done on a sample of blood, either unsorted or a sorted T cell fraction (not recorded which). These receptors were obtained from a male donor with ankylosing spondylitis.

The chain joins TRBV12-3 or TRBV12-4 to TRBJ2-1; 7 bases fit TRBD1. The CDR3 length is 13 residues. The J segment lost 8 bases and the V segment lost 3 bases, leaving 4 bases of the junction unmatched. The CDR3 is CASSFGTDDEQFF. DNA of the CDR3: TGTGCCAGCAGTTTTGGGACAGACGATGAGCAGTTCTTC.

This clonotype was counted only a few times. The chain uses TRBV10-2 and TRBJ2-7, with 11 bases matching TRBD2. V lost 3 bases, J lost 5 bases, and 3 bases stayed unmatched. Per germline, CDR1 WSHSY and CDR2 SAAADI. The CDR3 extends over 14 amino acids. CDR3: CASSELAGAHEQYF. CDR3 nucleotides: TGCGCCAGCAGTGAACTAGCGGGAGCCCACGAGCAGTACTTC.

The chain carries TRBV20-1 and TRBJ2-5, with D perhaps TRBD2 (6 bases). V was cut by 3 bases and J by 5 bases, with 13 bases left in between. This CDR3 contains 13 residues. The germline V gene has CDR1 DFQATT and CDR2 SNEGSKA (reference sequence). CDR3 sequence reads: CSASHHGGETQYF. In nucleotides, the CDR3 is TGCAGTGCTAGCCACCATGGAGGGGAGACCCAGTACTTC.

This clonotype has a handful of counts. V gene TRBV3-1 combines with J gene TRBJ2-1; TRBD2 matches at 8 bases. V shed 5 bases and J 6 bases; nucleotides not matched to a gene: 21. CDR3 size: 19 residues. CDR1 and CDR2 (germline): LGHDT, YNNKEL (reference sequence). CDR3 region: CASSLTFTPTGGLINEQFF. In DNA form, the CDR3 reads TGTGCCAGCAGCTTGACCTTTACACCCACGGGAGGGCTCATCAATGAGCAGTTCTTC.

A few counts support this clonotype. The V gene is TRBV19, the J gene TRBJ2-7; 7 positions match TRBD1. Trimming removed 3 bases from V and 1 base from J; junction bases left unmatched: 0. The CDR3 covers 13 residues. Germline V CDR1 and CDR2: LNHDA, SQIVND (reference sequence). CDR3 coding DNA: TGTGCCAGTAGTATGGGACAGTCCTACGAGCAGTACTTC. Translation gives CASSMGQSYEQYF.